The present T cell receptor (beta chain) was sequenced within a study of blood T cell repertoires in COVID-19. As for the study in general: Acute and convalescent COVID-19 specimens originated in the United States, Italy and Spain. Nucleic acid was either cDNA or gDNA, and it came from T cells, B-cell-depleted T cells, or PBMCs.

Trimming left V 3 bases short and J 10 bases short, with 21 bases between. Germline CDR1 SGHAT, CDR2 FQNNGV. The CDR3 extends over 15 amino acids. Original processing methods: Amplified reference gene primers provided the basis for estimating nucleated cell counts. Sequencing was performed with immunoSEQ multiplex PCR; in TCRdb, only in-frame clones are kept and a portion is missing. V and J calls and clone size are given by that table; D and trimming were obtained from the DNA. The sample lists about 200,000 clones; 85% to 90% were seen once. J is TRBJ1-1 and V is TRBV11-2; tentative D call: TRBD1 (5 bases). The sequence derives from a man in his late teens or twenties with active or convalescent COVID-19. The sequencing sample was made of peripheral blood. The CDR3 loop reads CASSLVGTSKAGAFF. DNA of the CDR3: TGTGCCAGCAGCTTGGTCGGGACTTCTAAAGCAGGAGCTTTCTTT.